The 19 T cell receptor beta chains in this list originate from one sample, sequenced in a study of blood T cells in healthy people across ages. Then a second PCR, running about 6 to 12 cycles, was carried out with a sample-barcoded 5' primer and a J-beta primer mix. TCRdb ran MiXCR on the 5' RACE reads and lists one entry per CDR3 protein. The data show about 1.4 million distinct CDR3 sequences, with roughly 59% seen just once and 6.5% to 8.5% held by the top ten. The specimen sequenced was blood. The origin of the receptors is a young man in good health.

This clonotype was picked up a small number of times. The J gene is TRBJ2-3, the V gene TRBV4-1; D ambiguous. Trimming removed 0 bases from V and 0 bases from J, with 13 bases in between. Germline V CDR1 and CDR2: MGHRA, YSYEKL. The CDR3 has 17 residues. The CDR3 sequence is CASSQDDHIASTDTQYF. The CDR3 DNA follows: TGCGCCAGCAGCCAAGATGACCACATCGCTAGCACAGATACGCAGTATTTT.

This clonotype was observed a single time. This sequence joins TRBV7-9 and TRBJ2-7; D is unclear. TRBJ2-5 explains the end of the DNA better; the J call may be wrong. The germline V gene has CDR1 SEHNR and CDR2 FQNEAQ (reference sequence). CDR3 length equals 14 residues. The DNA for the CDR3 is TGTGCCAGCAGCTTACCGGTCTCGTGGGAGACCCAGTACTTC. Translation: CASSLPVSWETQYF.

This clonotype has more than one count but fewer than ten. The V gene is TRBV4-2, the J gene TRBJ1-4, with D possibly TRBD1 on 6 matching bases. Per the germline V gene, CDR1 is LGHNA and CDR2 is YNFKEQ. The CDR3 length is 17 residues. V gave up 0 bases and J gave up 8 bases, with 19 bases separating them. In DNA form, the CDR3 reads TGTGCCAGCAGCCAAGATCTAATGCGGAGGGGGGTCGAAAAACTGTTTTTT. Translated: CASSQDLMRRGVEKLFF.

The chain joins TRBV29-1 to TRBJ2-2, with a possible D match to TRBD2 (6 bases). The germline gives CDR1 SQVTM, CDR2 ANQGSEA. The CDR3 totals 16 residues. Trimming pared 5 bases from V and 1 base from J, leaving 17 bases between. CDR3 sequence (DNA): TGCAGCGTTCCGGGGGACTCAGCGGGGAACACCGGGGAGCTGTTTTTT. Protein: CSVPGDSAGNTGELFF.

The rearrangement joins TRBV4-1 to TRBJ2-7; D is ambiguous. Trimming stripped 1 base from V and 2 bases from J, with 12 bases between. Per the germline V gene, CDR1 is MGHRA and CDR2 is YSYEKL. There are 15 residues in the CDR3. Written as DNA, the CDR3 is TGCGCCAGCAGCCAAGTTATGGGCCGTGCCTACGAGCAGTACTTC. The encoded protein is CASSQVMGRAYEQYF.

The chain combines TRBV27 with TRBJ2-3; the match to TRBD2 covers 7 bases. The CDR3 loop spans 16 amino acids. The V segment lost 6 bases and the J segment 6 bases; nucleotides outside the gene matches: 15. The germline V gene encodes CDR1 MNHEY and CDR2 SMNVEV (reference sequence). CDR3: CASSRLVGGGSDTQYF. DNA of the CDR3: TGTGCCAGCAGCCGTTTGGTTGGGGGGGGTTCGGATACGCAGTATTTT.

CDR3 loop: CAINREGAYNEQFF. The CDR3 bases are TGTGCCATCAATAGGGAGGGGGCCTACAATGAGCAGTTCTTC. This rearrangement joins TRBV10-3 to TRBJ2-1; D may be TRBD2 (7 bases). Trimming stripped 7 bases from V and 2 bases from J, with 12 bases between. CDR1 and CDR2 from the germline V gene are ENHRY and SYGVKD. The CDR3 consists of 14 residues.

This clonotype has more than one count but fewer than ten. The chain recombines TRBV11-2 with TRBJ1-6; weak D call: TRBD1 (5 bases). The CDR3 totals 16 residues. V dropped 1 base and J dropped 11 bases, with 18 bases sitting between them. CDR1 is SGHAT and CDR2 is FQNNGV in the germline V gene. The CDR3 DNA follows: TGTGCCAGCAGCTTAGTATCTGGGCAGGGAGGGACACCCCTCCACTTT. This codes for CASSLVSGQGGTPLHF.

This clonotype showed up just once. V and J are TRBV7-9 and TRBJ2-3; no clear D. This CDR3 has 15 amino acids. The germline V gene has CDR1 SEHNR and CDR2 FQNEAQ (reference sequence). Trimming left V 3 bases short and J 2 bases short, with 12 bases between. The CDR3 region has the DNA TGTGCCAGCAGCTTTTTAATGGCGTCCACAGATACGCAGTATTTT. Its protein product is CASSFLMASTDTQYF.

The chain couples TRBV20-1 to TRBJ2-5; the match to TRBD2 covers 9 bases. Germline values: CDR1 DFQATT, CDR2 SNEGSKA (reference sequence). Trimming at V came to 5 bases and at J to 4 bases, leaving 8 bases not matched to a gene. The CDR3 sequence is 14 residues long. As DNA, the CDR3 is TGCAGTGCTTTGTTCAGCGGGGGGCTAGAGACCCAGTACTTC. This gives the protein CSALFSGGLETQYF.

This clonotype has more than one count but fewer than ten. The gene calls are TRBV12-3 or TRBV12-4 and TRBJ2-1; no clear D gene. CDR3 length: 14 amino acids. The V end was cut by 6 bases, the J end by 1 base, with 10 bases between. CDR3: CASSLTRSYNEQFF. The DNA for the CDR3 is TGTGCCAGCAGCCTGACTCGATCCTACAATGAGCAGTTCTTC.

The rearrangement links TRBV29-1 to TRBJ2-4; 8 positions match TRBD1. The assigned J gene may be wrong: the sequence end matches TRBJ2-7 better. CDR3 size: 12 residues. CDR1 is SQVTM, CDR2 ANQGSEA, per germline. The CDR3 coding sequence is TGCAGCGCTCAGGGGGCGCGTTACGAGCAGTACTTC. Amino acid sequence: CSAQGARYEQYF.

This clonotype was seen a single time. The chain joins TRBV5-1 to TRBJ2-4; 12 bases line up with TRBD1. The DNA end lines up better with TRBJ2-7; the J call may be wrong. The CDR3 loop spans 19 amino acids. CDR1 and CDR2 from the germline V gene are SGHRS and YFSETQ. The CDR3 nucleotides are TGCGCCAGCAGCTTGGCCCTCCCGGGACAGGGGGCGACTCCCTACGAGCAGTACTTC. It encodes CASSLALPGQGATPYEQYF.

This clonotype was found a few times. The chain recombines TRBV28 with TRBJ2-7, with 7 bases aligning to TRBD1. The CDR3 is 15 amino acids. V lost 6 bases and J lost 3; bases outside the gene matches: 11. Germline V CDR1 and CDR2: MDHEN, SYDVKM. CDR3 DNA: TGTGCCAGCAGGTCCGTGGGGACAGACCACTACGAGCAGTACTTC. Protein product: CASRSVGTDHYEQYF.

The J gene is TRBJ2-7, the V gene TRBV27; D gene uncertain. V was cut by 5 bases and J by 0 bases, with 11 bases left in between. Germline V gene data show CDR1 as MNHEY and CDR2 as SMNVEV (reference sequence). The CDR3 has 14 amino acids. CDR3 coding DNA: TGTGCCAGCAGTGCCGGAATGGGCTCCTACGAGCAGTACTTC. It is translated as CASSAGMGSYEQYF.

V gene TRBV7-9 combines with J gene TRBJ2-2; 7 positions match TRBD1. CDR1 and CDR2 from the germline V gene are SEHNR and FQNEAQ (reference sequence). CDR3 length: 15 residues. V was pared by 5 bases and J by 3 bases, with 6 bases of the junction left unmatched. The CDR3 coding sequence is TGTGCCAGCAGCGTCACAGGGGCGGACACCGGGGAGCTGTTTTTT. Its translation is CASSVTGADTGELFF.

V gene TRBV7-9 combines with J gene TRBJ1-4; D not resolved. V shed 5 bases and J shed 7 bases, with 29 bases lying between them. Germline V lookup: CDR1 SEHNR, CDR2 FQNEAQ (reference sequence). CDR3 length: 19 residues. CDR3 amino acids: CASSPWVGVMRANIEKLFF. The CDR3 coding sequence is TGTGCCAGCAGCCCCTGGGTCGGCGTAATGAGGGCGAATATTGAAAAACTGTTTTTT.

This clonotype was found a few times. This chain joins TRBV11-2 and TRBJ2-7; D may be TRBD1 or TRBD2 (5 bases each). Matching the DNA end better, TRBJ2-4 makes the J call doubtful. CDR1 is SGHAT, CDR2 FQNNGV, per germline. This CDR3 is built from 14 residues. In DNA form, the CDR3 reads TGTGCCAGCAGCTTAGGGGCGAGGGGTGACATTCAGTACTTC. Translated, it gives CASSLGARGDIQYF.

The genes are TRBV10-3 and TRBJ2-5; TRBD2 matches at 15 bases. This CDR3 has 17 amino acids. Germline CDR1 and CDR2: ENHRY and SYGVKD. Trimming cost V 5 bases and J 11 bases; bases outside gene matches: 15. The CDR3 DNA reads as TGTGCCATCAGTAAGGGACTAGCGGGAGGAAGGGACAATGAGCAGTACTTC. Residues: CAISKGLAGGRDNEQYF.